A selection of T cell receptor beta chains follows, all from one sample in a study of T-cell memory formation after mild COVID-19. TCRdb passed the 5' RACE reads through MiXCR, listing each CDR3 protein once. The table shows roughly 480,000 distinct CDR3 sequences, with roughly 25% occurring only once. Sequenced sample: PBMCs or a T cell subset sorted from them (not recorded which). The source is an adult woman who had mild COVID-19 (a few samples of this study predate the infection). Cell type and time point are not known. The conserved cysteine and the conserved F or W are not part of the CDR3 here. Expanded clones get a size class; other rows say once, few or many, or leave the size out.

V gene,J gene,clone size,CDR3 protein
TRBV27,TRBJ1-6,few,ASSLQGRRNSPLH
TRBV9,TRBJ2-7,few,ASSVAPGGDYEQY
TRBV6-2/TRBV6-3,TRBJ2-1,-,ASSSPVEREVYNEQF
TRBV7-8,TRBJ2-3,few,ASSPRRGGASDTQY
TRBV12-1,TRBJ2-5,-,ASSFTVDEETQY
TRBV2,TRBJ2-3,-,ASMILGEDTQY
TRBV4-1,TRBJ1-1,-,ASSHAQSGQANTEAF
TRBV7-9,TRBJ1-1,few,ASSLQEAF
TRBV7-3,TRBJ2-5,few,ASSSDSLAQETQY
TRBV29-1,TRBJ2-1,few,SVEGWTSGGHTETRWDEQF
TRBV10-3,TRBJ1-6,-,AISEDTGGSPLH
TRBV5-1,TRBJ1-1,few,ASSLLGRGGTEAF
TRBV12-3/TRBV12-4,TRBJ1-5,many,ASSFSSNQPQH
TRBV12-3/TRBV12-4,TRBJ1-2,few,ASSWTEHYGYT
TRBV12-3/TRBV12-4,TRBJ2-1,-,ASSYSGLAGGGDEQF
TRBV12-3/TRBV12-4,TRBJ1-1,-,ASSSVVGRNTEAF
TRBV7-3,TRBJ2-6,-,ASSSGAANVLT
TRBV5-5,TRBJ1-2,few,ASSLQGSPALDYGYT
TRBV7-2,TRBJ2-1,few,ASSLSRLVTF
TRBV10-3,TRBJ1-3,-,AISDPTGSGNTIY
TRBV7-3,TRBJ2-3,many,ASSPLAGARTDTQY
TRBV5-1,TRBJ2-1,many,ASSLGLADNEQF
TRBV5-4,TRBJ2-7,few,ASSLGQGSEQY
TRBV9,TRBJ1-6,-,ASSVVGTWNSPLH
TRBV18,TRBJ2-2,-,ASGTSGRGDTGELF
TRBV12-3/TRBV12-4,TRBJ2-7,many,ASSPPPQGPSYEQY
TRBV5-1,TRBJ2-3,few,ASSTTGAQASTDTQY
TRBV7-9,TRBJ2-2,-,ASSPPGTGGTGELF
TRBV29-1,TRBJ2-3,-,SVEGGYTDTQY
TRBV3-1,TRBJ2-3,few,ASSQDHSTDTQY
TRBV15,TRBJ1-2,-,ATSTFSFGTGTYYGYT
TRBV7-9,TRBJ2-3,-,ASSFTGTGDTQY
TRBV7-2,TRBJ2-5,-,ASSLSGRPQTQY
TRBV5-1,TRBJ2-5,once,ASSLGLAGEGETQY
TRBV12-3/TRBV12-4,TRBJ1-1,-,ASSFYSNTEAF
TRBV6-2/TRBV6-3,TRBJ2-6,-,ASSHPGTGTGANVLT
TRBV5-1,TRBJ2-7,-,ASSLDLGAGSEQY
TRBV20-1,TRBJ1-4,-,SATTRARSNEKLF
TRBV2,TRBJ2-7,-,ASRLLFTSGRKFEQY
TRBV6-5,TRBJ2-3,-,ASSYRSQGTQY
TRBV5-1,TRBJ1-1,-,ASTTGVNRNTEAF